The present entry profiles one T cell receptor beta chain with its context. Its antigen is unknown. The sample belongs to a study of cytomegalovirus exposure and HLA in healthy donors. Background on the study: Samples from HLA-typed donors yielded approximately 80 million unique TCRs in an early data release.

The study, taken as a whole, reports: Some V segments could not be told apart, so they were left out, TRBV6-2 and TRBV6-3 among them. Immune exposure information available was restricted to CMV serostatus. Looking again later, the authors saw that most CMV-associated TCR beta chains seemed HLA-restricted.

PCR was performed using 60 Vbeta and 13 Jbeta primers. Profiled with immunoSEQ multiplex PCR; TCRdb holds only in-frame clones, not every one. This sample carries about 98,000 clones, more than 60% of them seen once, and the ten largest clones take 2% to 2.5%. Germline CDR1 and CDR2: MNHEY and SMNVEV (reference sequence). This CDR3 is built from 13 residues. The V and J ends lost 5 bases and 6 bases respectively, with 13 bases between them. Material: PBMCs. This TCR was sampled from a middle-aged man in good health and CMV-seronegative. V and J are TRBV27 and TRBJ2-5; D is possibly TRBD2 (6 bases). The CDR3 DNA sequence: TGTGCCAGCAGTCCAGCAGGGAGGCAGACCCAGTACTTC. It encodes CASSPAGRQTQYF.